Below are 8 T cell receptor beta chains sequenced from a single sample in a study of T cells in Graves' hyperthyroidism and ophthalmopathy. RNA transcripts yielded amplified TCR beta CDR3 regions. An initial round of RT-PCR targeting the TCR CDR3 relied on the HTBI primer set. MiXCR was run by TCRdb on the multiplex PCR reads, yielding one entry per CDR3 protein. This sample has hundreds of thousands of distinct CDR3 sequences; approximately 15% occur once, and the top ten carry around 3.3%. The specimen sequenced was blood. The source is a woman between 40 and 50 years old with Graves' ophthalmopathy.

This clonotype was picked up many times. This CDR3 reads CASTLRGKKTSTDTQYF. The CDR3 DNA follows: TGTGCCAGCACCTTAAGGGGGAAGAAGACTAGCACAGATACGCAGTATTTT. The rearrangement joins TRBV2 to TRBJ2-3, with D possibly TRBD1 on 6 matching bases. Germline V CDR1 and CDR2: SNHLY, FYNNEI. V was clipped by 7 bases and J by 0 bases, with 20 bases between them. CDR3 length equals 17 residues.

This clonotype has a count of ten or more. V gene TRBV2 combines with J gene TRBJ2-3; 7 bases are a match to TRBD2. Trimming cost V 8 bases and J 2 bases; bases outside gene matches: 1. Germline CDR1 is SNHLY and CDR2 is FYNNEI. The CDR3 consists of 12 residues. The CDR3 coding sequence is TGTGCCAGCGAGCGGGACACAGATACGCAGTATTTT. Protein: CASERDTDTQYF.

The sample holds many counts of this clonotype. V gene TRBV5-1 combines with J gene TRBJ2-3; TRBD2 aligns across 9 bases. This CDR3 has 15 residues. V dropped 4 bases and J dropped 2; count of bases not matched to a gene: 5. The germline CDR1 and CDR2 sequences are SGHRS and YFSETQ. CDR3 region: CASSISGGDTDTQYF. The CDR3 DNA is TGCGCCAGCAGCATTAGCGGGGGCGACACAGATACGCAGTATTTT. Complete variable domain (other parts from reference TRBV5-1 and TRBJ2-3): KAGVTQTPRYLIKTRGQQVTLSCSPISGHRSVSWYQQTPGQGLQFLFEYFSETQRNKGNFPGRFSGRQFSNSRSEMNVSTLELGDSALYLCASSISGGDTDTQYFGPGTRLTVL.

This clonotype was recorded many times. The rearrangement joins TRBV3-1 to TRBJ2-7; 12 nucleotides line up with TRBD2. CDR3 size: 16 residues. Germline CDR1 LGHDT, CDR2 YNNKEL (reference sequence). V shed 4 bases and J 3 bases; nucleotides not matched to a gene: 7. CDR3 region: CASSLLKTSGSYEQYF. The CDR3 DNA reads as TGTGCCAGCAGCCTGCTAAAGACTAGCGGGAGCTACGAGCAGTACTTC.

V gene TRBV4-1 combines with J gene TRBJ1-2, with 9 positions matching TRBD1. The ends lost 4 bases at V and 8 bases at J; junction bases unmatched: 5. The CDR3 is made up of 13 amino acids. The V gene's germline CDR1 is MGHRA and CDR2 YSYEKL. The CDR3 coding sequence is TGCGCCAGCAGCCCAGGGACAGGGAAAGGCTACACCTTC. Protein sequence: CASSPGTGKGYTF.

This clonotype was counted many times. The chain combines TRBV30 with TRBJ2-1; TRBD1 might be the D (5 bases). This CDR3 has 12 residues. Germline values: CDR1 GTSNPN, CDR2 SVGIG (reference sequence). V was trimmed by 2 bases and J by 9 bases, leaving 11 bases between them. CDR3 amino acids: CAWSSRVVEQFF. In nucleotides, the CDR3 is TGTGCCTGGAGTTCCAGGGTGGTTGAGCAGTTCTTC.

The chain joins TRBV18 to TRBJ1-2, with 11 bases that match TRBD1. The CDR3 is made up of 15 amino acids. Losses at the gene ends were 3 bases for V and 4 bases for J; bases not matched to a gene: 4. The germline gives CDR1 KGHSH, CDR2 LQKENI. Here the CDR3 DNA reads TGTGCCAGCTCACCGGGACAGGGGGGTCTCTATGGCTACACCTTC. Protein product: CASSPGQGGLYGYTF.

This clonotype was found many times. The J gene is TRBJ2-7, the V gene TRBV29-1, with D tentatively TRBD2 (5 bases). V was clipped by 6 bases and J by 3 bases, with 15 bases between them. Germline CDR1 SQVTM, CDR2 ANQGSEA. The length of the CDR3 is 13 residues. CDR3 region: CSVKGVGGYEQYF. CDR3 nucleotides: TGCAGCGTAAAGGGAGTCGGCGGCTACGAGCAGTACTTC.